The rows below give T cell receptor beta chains drawn from one sample of a study of CD8+CD57+ T cells in acquired aplastic anemia. TCRdb independently ran MiXCR on the reads; one entry per CDR3 protein. The repertoire consists of more than 150,000 distinct CDR3 sequences, with around 65% occurring once and the leading ten covering roughly 46%. The sequencing input was sorted CD4+, CD8+, or CD8+CD57+ T cells (not recorded which) from PBMCs. The receptors were sampled from a human donor with severe aplastic anemia or a healthy control (not recorded which). Each CDR3 is given with its conserved first and last residue. The D gene is left open where the match is weak. Part of the rows lack a size; the others show once, few, many or a class for expanded clones.

J	V	size	D	DNA	CDR3
TRBJ1-5	TRBV19	-	TRBD1	TGTGCCAGTAGTCCAGGACAGGAAAATCAGCCCCAGCATTTT	CASSPGQENQPQHF
TRBJ1-1	TRBV7-9	once	TRBD1	TGTGCCAGCAGCTTAACAGGGGCCGGCACTGAAGCTTTCTTT	CASSLTGAGTEAFF
TRBJ2-7	TRBV6-5	-	TRBD2	TGTGCCAGCAGTTCTCCGGGGGGTAGCGGGAGCTACGAGCAGTACTTC	CASSSPGGSGSYEQYF
TRBJ2-7	TRBV7-8	few	TRBD2	TGTGCCAGCAAATATAGACTAGCGGGGCCATACGAGCAGTACTTC	CASKYRLAGPYEQYF
TRBJ2-6	TRBV12-3/TRBV12-4	many	TRBD1	TGTGCCAGCAAAGGGACAGGGGATGCTGGGGCCAACGTCCTGACTTTC	CASKGTGDAGANVLTF
TRBJ2-3	TRBV10-3	few	TRBD2	TGTGCCATCACCCCAATGGTAGCGGGAATGATAGATACGCAGTATTTT	CAITPMVAGMIDTQYF
TRBJ2-3	TRBV9	many	TRBD2	TGTGCCAGCAGCGTAGAGACTAGCGGGGGTCGGCCAGATACGCAGTATTTT	CASSVETSGGRPDTQYF
TRBJ1-2	TRBV20-1	many	-	TGCAGTGCTAGAGATCCCCCTGCAGGGCTAAACTATGGCTACACCTTC	CSARDPPAGLNYGYTF
TRBJ2-5	TRBV20-1	few	-	TGCAGTGCTAGAGATCGAGAGACCCAGTACTTC	CSARDRETQYF
TRBJ2-1	TRBV20-1	-	-	TGCAGTGCCCCCCGGAACGCGCATGAGCAGTTCTTC	CSAPRNAHEQFF
TRBJ2-1	TRBV7-6	-	-	TGTGCCAGCAGCTTAGCGGGGGCATCCTACAATGAGCAGTTCTTC	CASSLAGASYNEQFF